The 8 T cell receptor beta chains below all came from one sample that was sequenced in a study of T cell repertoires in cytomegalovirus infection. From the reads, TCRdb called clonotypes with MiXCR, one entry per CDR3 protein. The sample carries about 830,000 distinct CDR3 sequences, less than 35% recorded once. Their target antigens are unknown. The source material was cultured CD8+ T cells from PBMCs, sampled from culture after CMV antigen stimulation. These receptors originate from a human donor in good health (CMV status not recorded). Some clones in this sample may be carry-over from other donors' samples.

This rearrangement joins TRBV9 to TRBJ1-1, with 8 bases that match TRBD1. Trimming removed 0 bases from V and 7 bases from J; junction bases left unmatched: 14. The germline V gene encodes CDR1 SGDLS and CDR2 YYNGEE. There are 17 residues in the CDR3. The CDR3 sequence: CASSVDAGGLLRGEAFF. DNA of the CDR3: TGTGCCAGCAGCGTAGATGCAGGGGGCCTCCTTCGGGGTGAAGCTTTCTTT.

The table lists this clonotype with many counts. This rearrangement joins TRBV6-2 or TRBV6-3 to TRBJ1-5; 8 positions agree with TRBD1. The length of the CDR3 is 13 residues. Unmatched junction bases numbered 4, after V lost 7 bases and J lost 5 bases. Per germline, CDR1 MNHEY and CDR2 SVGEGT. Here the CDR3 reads CASTDRGHQPQHF. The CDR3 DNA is TGTGCCAGCACCGACAGGGGCCATCAGCCCCAGCATTTT.

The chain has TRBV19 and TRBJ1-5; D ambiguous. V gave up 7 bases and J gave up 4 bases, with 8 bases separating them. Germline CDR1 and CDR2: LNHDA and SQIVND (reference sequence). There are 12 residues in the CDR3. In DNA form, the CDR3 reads TGTGCCAGTACTCCGGGGAATCAGCCCCAGCATTTT. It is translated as CASTPGNQPQHF. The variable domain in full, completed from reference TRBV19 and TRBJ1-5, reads DGGITQSPKYLFRKEGQNVTLSCEQNLNHDAMYWYRQDPGQGLRLIYYSQIVNDFQKGDIAEGYSVSREKKESFPLTVTSAQKNPTAFYLCASTPGNQPQHFGDGTRLSIL.

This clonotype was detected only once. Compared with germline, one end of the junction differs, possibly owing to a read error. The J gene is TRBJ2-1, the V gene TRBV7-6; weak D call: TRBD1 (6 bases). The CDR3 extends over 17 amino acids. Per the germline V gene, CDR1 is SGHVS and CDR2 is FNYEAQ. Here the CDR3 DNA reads TGTGTCAGCAGCACCCCTGACAGGATCTTGGCCTACAATGAGCAGTTCTTC. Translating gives CVSSTPDRILAYNEQFF.

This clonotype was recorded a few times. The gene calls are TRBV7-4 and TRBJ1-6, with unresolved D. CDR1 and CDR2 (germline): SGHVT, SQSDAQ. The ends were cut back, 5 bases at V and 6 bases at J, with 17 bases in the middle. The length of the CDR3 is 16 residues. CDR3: CASSPPSTGINSPLHF. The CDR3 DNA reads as TGTGCCAGCAGCCCTCCTTCTACGGGGATTAATTCACCCCTCCACTTT. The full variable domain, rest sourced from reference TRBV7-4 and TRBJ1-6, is GAGVSQSPRYKVAKRGRDVALRCDSISGHVTLYWYRQTLGQGSEVLTYSQSDAQRDKSGRPSGRFSAERPERSVSTLKIQRTEQGDSAVYLCASSPPSTGINSPLHFGNGTRLTVT.

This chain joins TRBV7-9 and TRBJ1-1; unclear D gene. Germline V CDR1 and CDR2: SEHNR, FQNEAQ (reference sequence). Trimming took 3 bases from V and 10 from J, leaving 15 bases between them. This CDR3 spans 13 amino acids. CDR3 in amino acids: CASSFPGEEAAFF. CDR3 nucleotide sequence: TGTGCCAGCAGCTTCCCCGGGGAGGAGGCAGCTTTCTTT. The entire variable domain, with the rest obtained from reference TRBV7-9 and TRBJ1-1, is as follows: DTGVSQNPRHKITKRGQNVTFRCDPISEHNRLYWYRQTLGQGPEFLTYFQNEAQLEKSRLLSDRFSAERPKGSFSTLEIQRTEQGDSAMYLCASSFPGEEAAFFGQGTRLTVV.

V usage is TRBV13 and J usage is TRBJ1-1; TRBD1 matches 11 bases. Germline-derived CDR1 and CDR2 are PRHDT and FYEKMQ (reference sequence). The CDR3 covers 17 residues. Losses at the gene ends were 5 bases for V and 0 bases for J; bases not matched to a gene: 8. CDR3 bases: TGTGCCAGCAGCCCAACAAGGGACAGGGGGTTGAACACTGAAGCTTTCTTT. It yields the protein CASSPTRDRGLNTEAFF.

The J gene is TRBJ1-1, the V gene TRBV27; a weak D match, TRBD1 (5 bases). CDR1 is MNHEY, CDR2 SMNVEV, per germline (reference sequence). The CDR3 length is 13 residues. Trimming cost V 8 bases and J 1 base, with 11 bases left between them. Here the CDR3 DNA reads TGTGCCAGCCTGGGACGGCAGAACACTGAAGCTTTCTTT. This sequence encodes CASLGRQNTEAFF.